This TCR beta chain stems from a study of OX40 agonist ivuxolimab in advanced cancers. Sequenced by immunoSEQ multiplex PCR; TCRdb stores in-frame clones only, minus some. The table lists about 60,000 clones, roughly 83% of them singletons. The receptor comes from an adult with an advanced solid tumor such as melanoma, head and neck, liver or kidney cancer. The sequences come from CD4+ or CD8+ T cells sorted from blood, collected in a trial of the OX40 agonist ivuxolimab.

CDR3 coding DNA: TGCGCCAGCAGCCCAGGAAGGGGTCTGAACACTGAAGCTTTCTTT. This gives the protein CASSPGRGLNTEAFF. The chain uses TRBV5-1 and TRBJ1-1; a weak D match, TRBD1 (5 bases). The CDR3 is 15 residues long. The V gene's germline CDR1 is SGHRS and CDR2 YFSETQ. Trimming pared 4 bases from V and 0 bases from J, leaving 13 bases between.